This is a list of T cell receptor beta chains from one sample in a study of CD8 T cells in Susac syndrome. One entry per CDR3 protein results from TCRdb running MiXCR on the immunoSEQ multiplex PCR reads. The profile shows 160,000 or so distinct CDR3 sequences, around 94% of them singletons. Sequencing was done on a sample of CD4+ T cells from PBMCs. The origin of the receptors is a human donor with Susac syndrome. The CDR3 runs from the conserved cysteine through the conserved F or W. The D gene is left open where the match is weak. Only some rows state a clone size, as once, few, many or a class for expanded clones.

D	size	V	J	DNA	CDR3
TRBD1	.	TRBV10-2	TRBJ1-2	TGCGCCAGCAGGATGGACAGGGGGAACTATGGCTACACCTTC	CASRMDRGNYGYTF
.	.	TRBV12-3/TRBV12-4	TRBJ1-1	TGTGCCAGCAGTTTCCAGGACCTTAAGAACACTGAAGCTTTCTTT	CASSFQDLKNTEAFF
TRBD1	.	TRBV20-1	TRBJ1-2	TGCAGTGCTGCCGGGACAGGGAAACTCGCCAATGGCTACACCTTC	CSAAGTGKLANGYTF
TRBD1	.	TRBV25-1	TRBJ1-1	TGTGCCAGCAGTGAACAGGGGGCGTTGAACACTGAAGCTTTCTTT	CASSEQGALNTEAFF
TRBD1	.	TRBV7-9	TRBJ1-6	TGTGCCAGCAGCAGATGGACAGGGTCTAATTCACCCCTCCACTTT	CASSRWTGSNSPLHF
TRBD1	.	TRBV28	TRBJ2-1	TGTGCCACCCGGGACAGGGTCCATGAGCAGTTCTTC	CATRDRVHEQFF
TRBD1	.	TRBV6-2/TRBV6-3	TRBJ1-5	TGTGCCAGCACCGAGACAGGGCAGGAGCCCCAGCATTTT	CASTETGQEPQHF
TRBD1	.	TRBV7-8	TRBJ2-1	TGTGCCAGCAGCTTAGAGGGACAGGGGGGGCAGTTCTTC	CASSLEGQGGQFF
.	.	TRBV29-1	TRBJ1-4	TGCAGCGTTGAACGGGGGGATGAAAAACTGTTTTTT	CSVERGDEKLFF
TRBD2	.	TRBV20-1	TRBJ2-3	TGCAGTGCTAGTCGCCTAGCGGGCCTTATACAGCAGTATTTT	CSASRLAGLIQQYF
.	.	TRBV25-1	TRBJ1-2	TGTGCCAGCAGTCGGTCAGGGTATAACTATGGCTACACCTTC	CASSRSGYNYGYTF
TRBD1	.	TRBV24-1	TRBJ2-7	TGTGCCACCGGGACAGGCTGCTACGAGCAGTACTTC	CATGTGCYEQYF
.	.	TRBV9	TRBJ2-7	TGTGCCAGCAGCGTAGGAAGGAGCGAGCAGTACTTC	CASSVGRSEQYF
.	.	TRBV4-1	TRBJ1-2	TGCGCCAGCAGCCAACCCCAGGGGTCTCTCTATGGCTACACCTTC	CASSQPQGSLYGYTF
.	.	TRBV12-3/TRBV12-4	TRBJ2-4	TGTGCCAGCAGCTTTGGCAGTGGGGACATTCAGTACTTC	CASSFGSGDIQYF
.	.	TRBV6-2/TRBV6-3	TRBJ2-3	TGTGCCAGCAGTCGACTATTCCTCACAGATACGCAGTATTTT	CASSRLFLTDTQYF
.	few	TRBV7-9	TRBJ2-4	TGTGCCAGCAGCTGGCAGGGGCTAGCCAAAAACATTCAGTACTTC	CASSWQGLAKNIQYF
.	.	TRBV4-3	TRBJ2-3	TGCGCCAGCAGCCAAGATCACCGGGACACAGATACGCAGTATTTT	CASSQDHRDTDTQYF
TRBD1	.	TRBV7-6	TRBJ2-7	TGTGCCAGCAGTAAAGCCGGGACAGAGTCCTACGAGCAGTACTTC	CASSKAGTESYEQYF
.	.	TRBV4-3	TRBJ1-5	TGCGCCAGCAGCCAAGATACCCAAGCTAATATAGCCCAGCATTTT	CASSQDTQANIAQHF
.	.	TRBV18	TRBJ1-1	TGTGCCAGCTCACCACGAAGTACTGAAGCTTTCTTT	CASSPRSTEAFF
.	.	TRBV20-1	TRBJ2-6	TGCAGTGCTAGAGGCCAGGGGTCAGGTGGGGCCAACGTCCTGACTTTC	CSARGQGSGGANVLTF
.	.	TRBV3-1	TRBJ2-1	TGTGCCAGCAGCCGATATGACAATGAGCAGTTCTTC	CASSRYDNEQFF
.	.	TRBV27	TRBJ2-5	TGTGCCAGCAGCCGCCGGAGGGGGCAGGAGACCCAGTACTTC	CASSRRRGQETQYF
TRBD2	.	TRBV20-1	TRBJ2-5	TGCAGTGCTCCCACCCCGGGGGGGCGGGGGTTGCAAGAGACCCAGTACTTC	CSAPTPGGRGLQETQYF
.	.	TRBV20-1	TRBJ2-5	TGCAGTGCTAGAGATCGGCAAGGAGGGGGAGAGACCCAGTACTTC	CSARDRQGGGETQYF
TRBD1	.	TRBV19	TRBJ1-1	TGTGCCAGTAGTCTTCCGGGACAGGGATTCACTGAAGCTTTCTTT	CASSLPGQGFTEAFF
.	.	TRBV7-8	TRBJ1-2	TGTGCCAGCAGCCCCAACTCCCGGACAGTAGGGGATGGCTACACCTTC	CASSPNSRTVGDGYTF
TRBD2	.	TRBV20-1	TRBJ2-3	TGCAGTGCCATGACCGGGACTACTAGCACAGATACGCAGTATTTT	CSAMTGTTSTDTQYF
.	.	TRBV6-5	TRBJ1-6	TGTGCCAGCAGGCCATCCACAGCCTCACCCCTCCACTTT	CASRPSTASPLHF
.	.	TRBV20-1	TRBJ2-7	TGCAGTGCTAACCCCGCGGACCCTAGCTCCTACGAGCAGTACTTC	CSANPADPSSYEQYF
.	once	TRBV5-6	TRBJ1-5	TGTGCCAGCAGCTTGCGCCAGAATCAGCCCCAGCATTTT	CASSLRQNQPQHF
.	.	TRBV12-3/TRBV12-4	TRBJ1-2	TGTGCCAGCACCCTTCAGGATCACTATGGCTACACCTTC	CASTLQDHYGYTF
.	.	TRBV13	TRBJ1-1	TGTGCCAGCAGCGATTCCCGGCGGGGGAACACTGAAGCTTTCTTT	CASSDSRRGNTEAFF
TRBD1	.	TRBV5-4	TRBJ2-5	TGTGCCAGCAGCCCGCCGGGACAGAGAATTGAGACCCAGTACTTC	CASSPPGQRIETQYF
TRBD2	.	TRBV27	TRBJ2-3	TGTGCCAGCAGGCCAGGACTAGCGGGGGTAGATACGCAGTATTTT	CASRPGLAGVDTQYF
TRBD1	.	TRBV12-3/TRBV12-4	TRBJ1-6	TGTGCCAGCAGGCGACAGGGAGGATATAATTCACCCCTCCACTTT	CASRRQGGYNSPLHF
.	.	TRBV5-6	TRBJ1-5	TGTGCCAGCAGCTTGGAAGGGTCGCCCCAGCATTTT	CASSLEGSPQHF
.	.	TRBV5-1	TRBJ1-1	TGCGCCAGCAAAGGGCGGGCGGGTGTGAACACTGAAGCTTTCTTT	CASKGRAGVNTEAFF
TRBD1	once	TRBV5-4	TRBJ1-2	TGTGCCAGCAGGGACGGACAGGGTTCCTATGGCTACACCTTC	CASRDGQGSYGYTF
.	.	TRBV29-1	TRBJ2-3	TGCAGCGTTGAAGGTGGACAGCCAGATACGCAGTATTTT	CSVEGGQPDTQYF
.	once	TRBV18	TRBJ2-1	TGTGCCAGCTCACCACCTCAGGGATCCTACAATGAGCAGTTCTTC	CASSPPQGSYNEQFF
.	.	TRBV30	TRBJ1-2	TGTGCCTGGAAGGAGGTCTATGGCTACACCTTC	CAWKEVYGYTF
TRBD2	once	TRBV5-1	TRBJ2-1	TGCGCCAGCAGCGCAAGCGGGGGCCACTACAATGAGCAGTTCTTC	CASSASGGHYNEQFF
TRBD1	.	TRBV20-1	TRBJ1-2	TGCAGTGCTAGTAAAGGACAGGGTTTAGGGAACTATGGCTACACCTTC	CSASKGQGLGNYGYTF
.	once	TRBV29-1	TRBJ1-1	TGCAGCGTTGGACAGACCCTGAACACTGAAGCTTTCTTT	CSVGQTLNTEAFF
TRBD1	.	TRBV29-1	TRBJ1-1	TGCAGCGCCCCAAGGACAGGGGGCAATTTGAACACTGAAGCTTTCTTT	CSAPRTGGNLNTEAFF
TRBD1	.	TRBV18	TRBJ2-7	TGTGCCAGCTCAGACCCGGGACAGGGGGCCTACGAGCAGTACTTC	CASSDPGQGAYEQYF
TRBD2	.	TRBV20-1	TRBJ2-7	TGCAGTGCCGATCGACTAGCGGGGGACCCCTACGAGCAGTACTTC	CSADRLAGDPYEQYF
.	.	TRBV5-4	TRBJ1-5	TGTGCCAGCAGTCAAGATAGCAATCAGCCCCAGCATTTT	CASSQDSNQPQHF